This T cell receptor (beta chain) was found in a study of T cells in Graves' hyperthyroidism and ophthalmopathy. Study-level points and caveats: The model identified upcoming ophthalmopathy a median 6.5 months ahead of onset. Most expanded thyroid clonotypes above 0.001 also appeared in blood.

A patient was excluded if there was uncontrolled infection, other autoimmune disease, pregnancy or lactation. Amplification of TCR beta CDR3 regions used RNA as the template. HTBI primers drove first-round RT-PCR of the TCR CDR3. TCRdb reanalysed the multiplex PCR reads using MiXCR and keeps one entry per CDR3 protein. The sample holds 650,000 to 700,000 distinct CDR3 sequences, around 15% seen once. The ends lost 4 bases at V and 2 bases at J; junction bases unmatched: 3. The CDR3 is 14 amino acids. CDR1 and CDR2 (germline): SGHVS, FQNEAQ. This clonotype was observed at least ten times. Its antigen is unknown.

The sequencing input was blood. The V call is TRBV7-8, the J call TRBJ2-7; 9 bases agree with TRBD1. This TCR derives from a man aged 50-60 years with Graves' hyperthyroidism. DNA of the CDR3: TGTGCCAGCAGCTGGGACAGGGTAGCCTACGAGCAGTACTTC. It codes for CASSWDRVAYEQYF.